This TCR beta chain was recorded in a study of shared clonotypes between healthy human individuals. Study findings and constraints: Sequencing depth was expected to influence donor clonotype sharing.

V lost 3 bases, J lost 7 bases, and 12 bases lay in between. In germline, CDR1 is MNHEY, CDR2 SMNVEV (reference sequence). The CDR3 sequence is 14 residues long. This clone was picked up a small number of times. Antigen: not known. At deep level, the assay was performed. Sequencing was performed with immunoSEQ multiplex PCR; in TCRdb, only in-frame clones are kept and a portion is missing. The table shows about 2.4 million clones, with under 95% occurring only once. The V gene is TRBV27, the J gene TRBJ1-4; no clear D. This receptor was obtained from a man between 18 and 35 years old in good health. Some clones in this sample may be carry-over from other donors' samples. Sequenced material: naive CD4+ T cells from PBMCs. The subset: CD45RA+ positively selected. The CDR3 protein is CASSFLGGSEKLFF. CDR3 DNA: TGTGCCAGCAGTTTTCTGGGCGGTTCTGAAAAACTGTTTTTT. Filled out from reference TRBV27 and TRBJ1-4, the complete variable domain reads EAQVTQNPRYLITVTGKKLTVTCSQNMNHEYMSWYRQDPGLGLRQIYYSMNVEVTDKGDVPEGYKVSRKEKRNFPLILESPSPNQTSLYFCASSFLGGSEKLFFGSGTQLSVL.